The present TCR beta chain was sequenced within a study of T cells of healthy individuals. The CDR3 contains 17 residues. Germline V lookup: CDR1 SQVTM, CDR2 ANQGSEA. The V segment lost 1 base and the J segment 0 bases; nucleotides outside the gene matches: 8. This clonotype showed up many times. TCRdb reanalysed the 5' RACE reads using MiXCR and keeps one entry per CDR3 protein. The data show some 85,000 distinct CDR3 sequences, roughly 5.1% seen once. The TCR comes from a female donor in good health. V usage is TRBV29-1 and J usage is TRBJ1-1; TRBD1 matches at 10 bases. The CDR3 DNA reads TGCAGCGTTGAAGTTCCGGGACAGGGGTTCATGAACACTGAAGCTTTCTTT. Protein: CSVEVPGQGFMNTEAFF.